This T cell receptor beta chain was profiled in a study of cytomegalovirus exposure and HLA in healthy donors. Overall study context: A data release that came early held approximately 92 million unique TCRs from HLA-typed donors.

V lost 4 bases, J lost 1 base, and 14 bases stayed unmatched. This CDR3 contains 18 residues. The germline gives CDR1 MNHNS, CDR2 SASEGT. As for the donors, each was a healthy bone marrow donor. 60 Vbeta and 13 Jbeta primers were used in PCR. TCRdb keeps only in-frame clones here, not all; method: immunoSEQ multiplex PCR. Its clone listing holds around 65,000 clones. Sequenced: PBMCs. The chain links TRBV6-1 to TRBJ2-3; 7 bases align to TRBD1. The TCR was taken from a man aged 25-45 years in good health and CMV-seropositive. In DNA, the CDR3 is TGTGCCAGCAGTGGCGATGGTAGGGACAGACGACGCACAGATACGCAGTATTTT. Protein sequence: CASSGDGRDRRRTDTQYF.